The rows below give T cell receptor beta chains drawn from one sample of a study of CD8 T cells in ankylosing spondylitis. TCRdb re-called the 5' RACE reads through MiXCR, storing one row per CDR3 protein. The sample carries approximately 220,000 distinct CDR3 sequences, 25% to 30% recorded once. Sequenced input: blood, either unsorted or a sorted T cell fraction (not recorded which). These receptors were taken from a male donor with ankylosing spondylitis or in good health (not recorded which). The CDR3 runs from the conserved cysteine through the conserved F or W. Fields, in order: J gene, D gene, CDR3 length, clone size, V gene, CDR3 protein, CDR3 DNA. A D gene is named only where the DNA matches it firmly. For some rows the clone size is stated as once, few or many, or as a class when expanded; others skip it.

j_gene: TRBJ2-1
d_gene: NA
len: 14
abundance: NA
v_gene: TRBV7-9
CDR3aa: CASSSGRDHNEQFF
CDR3nt: TGTGCCAGCAGCTCTGGGCGGGACCACAATGAGCAGTTCTTC

j_gene: TRBJ2-7
d_gene: NA
len: 14
abundance: many
v_gene: TRBV29-1
CDR3aa: CSVRTYKGGYEQYF
CDR3nt: TGCAGCGTAAGGACCTATAAAGGTGGCTACGAGCAGTACTTC

j_gene: TRBJ2-2
d_gene: TRBD2
len: 15
abundance: NA
v_gene: TRBV9
CDR3aa: CASSVGDYFTGELFF
CDR3nt: TGTGCCAGCAGCGTTGGGGACTACTTCACCGGGGAGCTGTTTTTT

j_gene: TRBJ1-1
d_gene: NA
len: 13
abundance: many
v_gene: TRBV11-1
CDR3aa: CASSQRRDTEAFF
CDR3nt: TGTGCCAGCAGCCAGCGACGGGACACTGAAGCTTTCTTT

j_gene: TRBJ2-5
d_gene: TRBD2
len: 18
abundance: many
v_gene: TRBV4-1
CDR3aa: CASSQLTSGRRYQETQYF
CDR3nt: TGCGCCAGCAGCCAATTAACTAGCGGGAGAAGGTACCAAGAGACCCAGTACTTC

j_gene: TRBJ1-2
d_gene: TRBD1
len: 14
abundance: NA
v_gene: TRBV5-1
CDR3aa: CASSFDREDYGYTF
CDR3nt: TGCGCCAGCAGCTTCGACAGGGAGGACTATGGCTACACCTTC

j_gene: TRBJ2-1
d_gene: NA
len: 15
abundance: NA
v_gene: TRBV5-1
CDR3aa: CASSIAGQSYNEQFF
CDR3nt: TGCGCCAGCAGTATAGCAGGTCAATCCTACAATGAGCAGTTCTTC

j_gene: TRBJ2-7
d_gene: TRBD2
len: 16
abundance: few
v_gene: TRBV29-1
CDR3aa: CSVERTSGRVTHEQYF
CDR3nt: TGCAGCGTTGAACGGACTAGCGGGAGGGTCACCCACGAGCAGTACTTC

j_gene: TRBJ1-3
d_gene: NA
len: 14
abundance: many
v_gene: TRBV5-6
CDR3aa: CASSPKGSGNTIYF
CDR3nt: TGTGCCAGCAGCCCGAAGGGCTCTGGAAACACCATATATTTT

j_gene: TRBJ1-2
d_gene: TRBD1
len: 13
abundance: many
v_gene: TRBV12-3/TRBV12-4
CDR3aa: CASSLDRGHGYTF
CDR3nt: TGTGCCAGCAGTCTGGACAGGGGGCATGGCTACACCTTC

j_gene: TRBJ1-2
d_gene: NA
len: 13
abundance: many
v_gene: TRBV6-5
CDR3aa: CASSYSSNYGYTF
CDR3nt: TGTGCCAGCAGTTACTCCTCTAACTATGGCTACACCTTC

j_gene: TRBJ2-5
d_gene: NA
len: 10
abundance: NA
v_gene: TRBV29-1
CDR3aa: CSVALETQYF
CDR3nt: TGCAGCGTTGCTTTAGAGACCCAGTACTTC

j_gene: TRBJ2-1
d_gene: TRBD2
len: 14
abundance: NA
v_gene: TRBV6-1
CDR3aa: CASRGMGLAPGEFF
CDR3nt: TGTGCCAGCAGAGGCATGGGACTAGCGCCTGGGGAGTTCTTC

j_gene: TRBJ2-7
d_gene: NA
len: 15
abundance: NA
v_gene: TRBV4-2
CDR3aa: CASSQEWNGDYEQYF
CDR3nt: TGTGCCAGCAGCCAAGAGTGGAACGGGGACTACGAGCAGTACTTC

j_gene: TRBJ2-3
d_gene: TRBD2
len: 16
abundance: many
v_gene: TRBV5-1
CDR3aa: CASSIGGLAGTDTQYF
CDR3nt: TGCGCCAGCAGCATAGGGGGACTAGCGGGCACAGATACGCAGTATTTT

j_gene: TRBJ2-2
d_gene: NA
len: 14
abundance: few
v_gene: TRBV18
CDR3aa: CASSPSSDGGELFF
CDR3nt: TGTGCCAGCTCACCATCTAGCGATGGCGGGGAGCTGTTTTTT

j_gene: TRBJ2-7
d_gene: TRBD1
len: 13
abundance: NA
v_gene: TRBV7-2
CDR3aa: CASSSGQGSVQYF
CDR3nt: TGTGCCAGCAGCTCAGGACAGGGAAGCGTGCAGTACTTC

j_gene: TRBJ2-1
d_gene: TRBD1
len: 15
abundance: NA
v_gene: TRBV12-5
CDR3aa: CASATGTGGYAEQFF
CDR3nt: TGTGCTAGTGCCACCGGGACAGGGGGTTACGCTGAGCAGTTCTTC

j_gene: TRBJ1-4
d_gene: NA
len: 12
abundance: few
v_gene: TRBV20-1
CDR3aa: CSATTLNEKLFF
CDR3nt: TGCAGTGCTACGACGCTAAATGAAAAACTGTTTTTT

j_gene: TRBJ1-1
d_gene: NA
len: 14
abundance: NA
v_gene: TRBV14
CDR3aa: CASSQDSWTDEAFF
CDR3nt: TGTGCCAGCAGCCAAGACTCCTGGACAGATGAAGCTTTCTTT

j_gene: TRBJ1-5
d_gene: NA
len: 15
abundance: NA
v_gene: TRBV15
CDR3aa: CATSREGEGNQPQHF
CDR3nt: TGTGCCACCAGCAGAGAAGGGGAGGGCAATCAGCCCCAGCATTTT

j_gene: TRBJ2-1
d_gene: NA
len: 13
abundance: once
v_gene: TRBV29-1
CDR3aa: CSVRLGGGNEQFF
CDR3nt: TGCAGCGTCCGACTAGGAGGGGGGAATGAGCAGTTCTTC

j_gene: TRBJ2-4
d_gene: TRBD2
len: 15
abundance: many
v_gene: TRBV28
CDR3aa: CASSSAGEAKNIQYF
CDR3nt: TGTGCCAGCAGTTCAGCGGGAGAGGCCAAAAACATTCAGTACTTC

j_gene: TRBJ2-3
d_gene: NA
len: 15
abundance: NA
v_gene: TRBV6-5
CDR3aa: CASSYSGSHTDTQYF
CDR3nt: TGTGCCAGCAGTTACTCTGGATCACACACAGATACGCAGTATTTT

j_gene: TRBJ1-5
d_gene: NA
len: 12
abundance: few
v_gene: TRBV20-1
CDR3aa: CSATGSNQPQHF
CDR3nt: TGCAGTGCTACTGGGAGCAATCAGCCCCAGCATTTT

j_gene: TRBJ1-3
d_gene: NA
len: 14
abundance: many
v_gene: TRBV20-1
CDR3aa: CSARVRGLGNTIYF
CDR3nt: TGCAGTGCTAGAGTACGGGGGCTAGGAAACACCATATATTTT

j_gene: TRBJ2-2
d_gene: NA
len: 15
abundance: NA
v_gene: TRBV5-5
CDR3aa: CASSLWAEDTGELFF
CDR3nt: TGTGCCAGCAGCTTGTGGGCTGAGGACACCGGGGAGCTGTTTTTT

j_gene: TRBJ2-3
d_gene: NA
len: 15
abundance: once
v_gene: TRBV6-5
CDR3aa: CASSYLQGSTDTQYF
CDR3nt: TGTGCCAGCAGTTACTTACAGGGATCCACAGATACGCAGTATTTT